These 5 T cell receptor beta chains came from one sample sequenced in a study of CXCR3-negative and CXCR3-positive naive CD8 T cells. General study results and limits: Naive cells that were CXCR3-positive had more hydrophobic TRB CDR3s (compared with CXCR3-negative naive cells).

Their recognized antigens are unknown. Preparation of TRB cDNA libraries relied on 5' RACE carrying UMI labels. TCRdb re-called the 5' RACE reads; every CDR3 protein appears as one record, without DNA. In total, the table holds roughly 50,000 distinct CDR3 sequences. The sample taken for sequencing was naive CXCR3+ CD8+ T cells from blood. Indicated subset: CD45RO-CCR7+CD27+CD95- naive CD8+ T cells expressing CXCR3 (TNR3+). These receptors were taken from a human donor in good health. Some clones in this sample may be carry-over from other donors' samples.

V is TRBV29-1 and J is TRBJ1-1; absent DNA, TCRdb's TRBD1 call cannot be checked. CDR1 and CDR2 from the germline V gene are SQVTM and ANQGSEA. This CDR3 has 12 amino acids. Here the CDR3 reads CSVLSSGTEAFF.

The chain uses TRBV15 and TRBJ1-3; checking the TCRdb D call of TRBD1 is not possible without DNA. The CDR3 contains 15 residues. The germline gives CDR1 LNHNV, CDR2 YYDKDF (reference sequence). This CDR3 reads CATRPGTASGNTIYF.

The CDR3 spells CASRDRGTNTGELFF. The chain employs TRBV6-6 and TRBJ2-2; TCRdb lists TRBD1, though no DNA is available to test this call. The CDR3 is made up of 15 amino acids. CDR1 and CDR2 from the germline V gene are MNHNY and SVGAGI (reference sequence).

The chain links TRBV7-6 to TRBJ1-1; TCRdb proposes TRBD1, but this gene call is untestable without DNA. The CDR3 sequence is 13 residues long. From germline, CDR1 is SGHVS and CDR2 FNYEAQ. This CDR3 is CASSLAKGVEAFF.

The rearrangement joins TRBV7-6 to TRBJ1-2. Germline-derived CDR1 and CDR2 are SGHVS and FNYEAQ. There are 12 residues in the CDR3. CDR3 sequence reads: CASSLGNYGYTF.